The T cell receptor (beta chain) described here comes from a study of T cell responses to AZD1222 COVID-19 vaccine (dated by TCRdb to the early 2020s). Context from the whole study: A total of approximately 240 trial participants underwent TCR sequencing, of whom under 220 had received two doses of AZD1222 and some 25 had received two doses of the MenACWY control vaccine. Enrollment into the trials was organized by age into subgroups of 18-55, 56-69 and 70-plus years, and those subgroups contained around 150, 28 and 57 TCR-sequenced participants, respectively.

Here is what the overall study found, with its caveats: Reportedly, almost half of the unique spike-specific TCRs recognized epitopes lying outside the regions that are mutated in the B.1.351 and B.1.1.7 variants. The vaccine-associated CD4 TCRs covered the entire spike protein, and the dominant responses fell in regions 160-218 and 743-854. Participants were mostly white British, with more females than males. The authors suggested clonal diversity may have been underestimated. In the small 56-69-year group, the increase in depth fell short of significance, most likely because of low power. Conclusions about previously exposed vaccinees were limited because only a handful of AZD1222 recipients were SARS-CoV-2 seropositive at baseline. After two AZD1222 doses, both the breadth and the depth of spike-specific TCRs were significantly higher than at day 0 and than in MenACWY recipients. Because no day 14 peak-response samples were available, the repertoires could be characterized only after the peak T cell response.

The sample's time point label, decoded: baseline before first vaccination. The sample's treatment or condition label is to be understood as: meningococcal conjugate vaccine given as trial control. The vaccinee samples were drawn from two UK trials, COV001 and COV002, one of which was a single-blind randomized controlled phase 2/3 trial testing AZD1222 (ChAdOx1 nCoV-19) in healthy adults. For TCRbeta chain sequencing, PBMC samples were collected from trial participants at day 0 and at day 28 after the second dose. For this clone: No cognate antigen has been identified for it. Per-base qualities were not stored, and no clone one base away is much larger.

The CDR3 regions of human TCRbeta chains were analyzed by immunosequencing. On the authors' methods: Repertoire TCRs were checked for matches against a reference library of SARS-CoV-2-specific TCRs that had been generated using the MIRA antigen-specificity platform. Breadth was defined as the fraction of unique TCRs that were SARS-CoV-2-associated, and depth was defined as the fraction of total T cells that were SARS-CoV-2-associated. Using the MIRA data, every spike-specific TCR was mapped to the spike region that the TCR reacted to and assigned to either a CD4 or a CD8 class. Log10-transformed breadth and depth values were compared by one-way ANOVA with Sidak's multiple comparisons tests. As stored in TCRdb, this immuneACCESS dataset retains in-frame rearrangements with V and J assigned. A fraction of the clones does not appear; measured against another copy, unresolved V genes explain less than half of the discrepancy, and the remainder lacks a known reason. D and trimming were read from the DNA, whereas the V and J calls and clone size are those reported in that table. The table for this sample lists 150,000 or so clones; roughly 80% of them were counted only once. In total, the top ten clones hold roughly 4.3% of the sample.

The junction carries 15 bases between V and J, which are trimmed by 3 bases and 4 bases respectively. Spanning cysteine to phenylalanine, the CDR3 consists of 14 amino acids. Left in the record is the CDR3 DNA by itself, 42 bases read in frame from the first base. From the germline V gene (reference sequence), CDR1 is DFQATT and CDR2 is SNEGSKA. The chain was built from TRBV20-1 and TRBJ2-5, with a tentative D gene TRBD2 over 6 matching bases. The receptor was derived from an adult in good health. Sequencing used peripheral blood, obtained on day 0 of MenACWY control vaccination. Here is the DNA: TGCAGTGCTAGTAGGCAGGGACTGATAGAGACCCAGTACTTC. Translated, it reads CSASRQGLIETQYF.